This T cell receptor (beta chain) derives from a study of blood T cell repertoires in COVID-19. As for the study in general: Samples taken during acute and convalescent COVID-19 were collected in the United States, Italy and Spain.

Trimming cost V 4 bases and J 2 bases, with 13 bases left between them. The germline V gene encodes CDR1 SGHRS and CDR2 YFSETQ. CDR3 length equals 14 residues. Each participant's cohort was designated according to participant-reported clinical history. Among Cohort 3 donors, those recovered had two negative PCRs, clearance, or symptom resolution. Original analysis: Reference gene primers were amplified, and this amplification served to estimate nucleated cell counts. Clones were read by immunoSEQ multiplex PCR, and TCRdb kept only the in-frame ones, dropping some. Clonal size and the V and J genes are those of that table, whereas D and trimming came from the DNA. The sample contains roughly 330,000 clones, approximately 90% of which appear only once.

The source is a woman in her late teens or twenties who had recovered from COVID-19. The V call is TRBV5-1, the J call TRBJ2-7; tentatively, D is TRBD2 (5 bases). Material for sequencing was PBMCs or T cells enriched from blood (not recorded which). The CDR3 region has the DNA TGCGCCAGCAGCCCATCTGACGGGGCCTACGAGCAGTACTTC. Translation: CASSPSDGAYEQYF.